This T cell receptor beta chain is drawn from a study of shared clonotypes between healthy human individuals. Study-wide results and limits: Depth of sequencing was expected to influence donor clonotype sharing. Naive subsets generally had larger estimated richness than memory subsets.

To note about this clone: Its antigen is unknown.

The germline gives CDR1 MNHEY, CDR2 SMNVEV (reference sequence). Trimming stripped 6 bases from V and 4 bases from J, with 15 bases between. This CDR3 comprises 14 residues. Donors, healthy HIV-negative adults, lacked recent acute infections or vaccinations. CD4+ cells yielded CD45RA+ naive and CD45RA-negative memory subsets. Here immunoSEQ multiplex PCR was the method, and the copy in TCRdb shows in-frame clones only, minus some. The data contain approximately 2.5 million clones, just over 90% of them seen just once; the ten biggest clones take up around 0.14%. The sample was naive CD4+ T cells sorted from blood. Stated subset: CD45RA+ positively selected. The rearrangement joins TRBV27 to TRBJ1-2, with a tentative D call TRBD1 (5 bases). The origin of this receptor is a young man in good health. CDR3 region: CASSAYNGGYGYTF. CDR3 nucleotides: TGTGCCAGCAGCGCATACAACGGGGGCTATGGCTACACCTTC.